The next 22 T cell receptor beta chains were all read from a single sample in a study of blood T cell repertoires in COVID-19. The assay was immunoSEQ multiplex PCR, and TCRdb's table has in-frame clones only and misses some. The sample has some 90,000 clones, around 88% seen once; the top ten hold approximately 20%. The sample taken for sequencing was peripheral blood. The receptors shown here come from a woman in her sixties with COVID-19, enrolled during active disease.

The chain combines TRBV9 with TRBJ2-3, with a tentative D call TRBD1 (6 bases). Germline V CDR1 and CDR2: SGDLS, YYNGEE. V dropped 2 bases and J dropped 0 bases, with 10 bases sitting between them. This CDR3 contains 15 residues. CDR3 protein: CASSVGTLSTDTQYF. In DNA form, the CDR3 reads TGTGCCAGCAGCGTCGGGACATTGAGCACAGATACGCAGTATTTT.

The CDR3 nucleotides are TGTGCCAGTAGTCCCTTTATGAACACTGAAGCTTTCTTT. As protein: CASSPFMNTEAFF. The chain couples TRBV19 to TRBJ1-1; no reliable D call. V lost 5 bases to trimming and J lost 0 bases, with 7 bases between them. CDR1 and CDR2 from the germline V gene are LNHDA and SQIVND (reference sequence). The CDR3 totals 13 residues.

The rearrangement links TRBV18 to TRBJ2-2, with 9 bases lining up with TRBD2. J was trimmed by 7 bases and V by 1 base; bases with no gene match: 7. CDR1 is KGHSH, CDR2 LQKENI, per germline. The CDR3 consists of 16 residues. The CDR3 region is CASSPRPSGVDGELFF. The CDR3 nucleotides are TGTGCCAGCTCACCACGCCCTAGCGGGGTCGACGGGGAGCTGTTTTTT.

The J gene is TRBJ1-5, the V gene TRBV30; D unclear. The CDR3 has 15 residues. Germline V CDR1 and CDR2: GTSNPN, SVGIG (reference sequence). Deletions cut 5 bases from V and 1 base from J, with 15 bases between. The CDR3 region has the DNA TGTGCCTGGGATTATGGGAGACGGAGCAATCAGCCCCAGCATTTT. Protein product: CAWDYGRRSNQPQHF.

The chain carries TRBV2 and TRBJ1-5; TRBD1 agrees at 8 bases. The CDR3 sequence is 15 residues long. Germline CDR1 and CDR2: SNHLY and FYNNEI. Trimming took 0 bases from V and 6 from J; bases not matched to a gene: 4. The CDR3 protein is CASSEAQGAIQPQHF. DNA of the CDR3: TGTGCCAGCAGTGAAGCGCAGGGGGCCATTCAGCCCCAGCATTTT. The variable domain in full, completed from reference TRBV2 and TRBJ1-5, reads EPEVTQTPSHQVTQMGQEVILRCVPISNHLYFYWYRQILGQKVEFLVSFYNNEISEKSEIFDDQFSVERPDGSNFTLKIRSTKLEDSAMYFCASSEAQGAIQPQHFGDGTRLSIL.

The chain carries TRBV13 and TRBJ2-1; 12 bases fit TRBD1. The CDR3 spans 19 residues. The germline CDR1 and CDR2 sequences are PRHDT and FYEKMQ (reference sequence). The V gene end was trimmed by 5 bases and the J gene end by 1 base; junction bases not matched to a gene: 12. The DNA for the CDR3 is TGTGCCAGCAGCGGGTGGGGGACAGGGGGCTTGGAGTCCTACAATGAGCAGTTCTTC. Translation: CASSGWGTGGLESYNEQFF.

As DNA, the CDR3 is TGTGCCAGCAGTGGGACTAGCGGGGAACTAGAGACCCAGTACTTC. It translates to CASSGTSGELETQYF. The rearrangement joins TRBV25-1 to TRBJ2-5; 12 positions match TRBD2. The V gene's germline CDR1 is MGHDK and CDR2 SYGVNS. V dropped 4 bases and J dropped 4; count of bases not matched to a gene: 4. The CDR3 sequence is 15 residues long.

The chain has TRBV20-1 and TRBJ2-7; D is perhaps TRBD1 (6 bases). Germline CDR1 DFQATT, CDR2 SNEGSKA (reference sequence). The V end lost 4 bases, the J end lost 6 bases, and 10 bases lay between the germline ends. The CDR3 is 11 amino acids. The CDR3 sequence is CSAKNRVEQYF. CDR3 nucleotides: TGCAGTGCTAAGAACAGGGTCGAGCAGTACTTC.

The V and J genes are TRBV5-1 and TRBJ2-3; 10 nucleotides agree with TRBD2. CDR3 length equals 17 residues. Trimming at V came to 2 bases and at J to 4 bases, leaving 10 bases not matched to a gene. In germline, CDR1 is SGHRS, CDR2 YFSETQ. The CDR3: CASSFGTIAGGADTQYF. DNA for the CDR3: TGCGCCAGCAGCTTCGGGACCATAGCGGGGGGCGCAGATACGCAGTATTTT.

V gene TRBV5-5 combines with J gene TRBJ1-4; 8 nucleotides match TRBD1. The CDR3 is made up of 14 amino acids. V lost 4 bases to trimming and J lost 5 bases; unmatched junction nucleotides: 4. CDR1 is SGHKS, CDR2 YYEKEE, per germline (reference sequence). CDR3 loop: CASSLDRANEKLFF. CDR3 in DNA: TGTGCCAGCAGCCTGGACAGGGCCAATGAAAAACTGTTTTTT.

This clone occurred a few times. The rearrangement uses TRBV4-2 and TRBJ1-1, with a possible D match to TRBD1 (5 bases). The CDR3 length is 13 residues. Trimming removed 1 base at V and 5 bases at J, with 8 bases between. Germline lookup yields CDR1 LGHNA and CDR2 YNFKEQ. CDR3 coding DNA: TGTGCCAGCAGCCAAGTAGGGGTGACTGAAGCTTTCTTT. Protein sequence: CASSQVGVTEAFF.

This chain joins TRBV28 and TRBJ1-5; tentative D call: TRBD1 (6 bases). V was shortened by 5 bases and J by 0 bases, with 11 bases between the two germline ends. From germline, CDR1 is MDHEN and CDR2 SYDVKM. The CDR3 runs 15 residues. The CDR3 region is CASSLKDSSNQPQHF. The CDR3 nucleotides are TGTGCCAGCAGTCTAAAGGACAGTAGCAATCAGCCCCAGCATTTT.

The V gene is TRBV29-1, the J gene TRBJ1-6, with D unclear. Trimming removed 4 bases at V and 13 bases at J, with 17 bases between. The CDR3 sequence is 13 residues long. Germline CDR1 SQVTM, CDR2 ANQGSEA. The CDR3, as DNA: TGCAGCGTTGCAATAGAGCCGCTAATGCCCCTCCACTTT. This codes for CSVAIEPLMPLHF. Drawing the rest from reference TRBV29-1 and TRBJ1-6, the complete variable domain is SAVISQKPSRDICQRGTSLTIQCQVDSQVTMMFWYRQQPGQSLTLIATANQGSEATYESGFVIDKFPISRPNLTFSTLTVSNMSPEDSSIYLCSVAIEPLMPLHFGNGTRLTVT.

The chain combines TRBV7-3 with TRBJ1-1, with D maybe TRBD1 (6 bases). The CDR3 loop spans 14 amino acids. The germline V gene has CDR1 SGHTA and CDR2 FQGTGA. V lost 3 bases to trimming and J lost 4 bases, with 12 bases between them. The CDR3, as DNA: TGTGCCAGCAGCTTCGGACAGTCACCCACTGAAGCTTTCTTT. This translates into CASSFGQSPTEAFF.

The chain combines TRBV7-6 with TRBJ2-3, with TRBD2 matching 9 bases. Germline trimming cut 1 base from V and 0 bases from J; bases unmatched to any gene: 5. Germline V lookup: CDR1 SGHVS, CDR2 FNYEAQ. The CDR3 consists of 17 residues. CDR3 nucleotide sequence: TGTGCCAGCAGCTTAGTGGCGGGGGGGGCCAGCACAGATACGCAGTATTTT. Amino acids: CASSLVAGGASTDTQYF.

V gene TRBV4-3 combines with J gene TRBJ2-3, with D perhaps TRBD1 (5 bases). This CDR3 has 13 amino acids. The V end was cut by 0 bases, the J end by 6 bases, with 7 bases between. Looked up from germline, CDR1 is LGHNA and CDR2 is YSLEER. The CDR3 DNA is TGCGCCAGCAGCCAAGAAAGGGGCGATACGCAGTATTTT. It specifies CASSQERGDTQYF.

This clone was seen a few times. The rearrangement uses TRBV6-6 and TRBJ1-5; D unresolved. Trimming left V 3 bases short and J 0 bases short, with 6 bases between. CDR1 MNHNY and CDR2 SVGAGI come from the germline V gene (reference sequence). The CDR3 has 14 residues. This CDR3 is CASSYRVSNQPQHF. CDR3 DNA sequence: TGTGCCAGCAGTTATCGGGTTAGCAATCAGCCCCAGCATTTT.

The V call is TRBV6-5, the J call TRBJ1-2; 10 bases match TRBD1. The germline CDR1 and CDR2 sequences are MNHEY and SVGAGI. CDR3 length: 15 amino acids. V shed 0 bases and J 7 bases; nucleotides not matched to a gene: 5. The CDR3 reads CASSYSGQGISGYTF. CDR3 bases: TGTGCCAGCAGTTACTCGGGACAGGGGATTTCTGGCTACACCTTC.

This chain uses TRBV19 with TRBJ2-7, with D unclear. Germline lookup yields CDR1 LNHDA and CDR2 SQIVND (reference sequence). Trimming cost V 6 bases and J 6 bases, with 15 bases left between them. The CDR3 runs 13 residues. In DNA form, the CDR3 reads TGTGCCAGTAGACCCCCCGAACGGGTCGAGCAGTACTTC. This codes for CASRPPERVEQYF.

The chain employs TRBV18 and TRBJ2-5; 10 bases fit TRBD2. The CDR3 covers 15 residues. J was trimmed by 6 bases and V by 3 bases; bases with no gene match: 7. Germline values: CDR1 KGHSH, CDR2 LQKENI. The CDR3 spells CASSPLGTSEKTQYF. In DNA form, the CDR3 reads TGTGCCAGCTCACCGCTCGGGACTAGCGAGAAGACCCAGTACTTC.

CDR3 region: CASSTPQGRGNYGYTF. In nucleotides, the CDR3 is TGTGCCAGCAGTACACCACAGGGGCGAGGAAACTATGGCTACACCTTC. The J gene is TRBJ1-2, the V gene TRBV28; the match to TRBD1 covers 7 bases. In germline, CDR1 is MDHEN, CDR2 SYDVKM. J gave up 2 bases and V 5 bases, and 11 bases lay outside the gene matches. The CDR3 runs 16 residues.

The V gene is TRBV6-2 or TRBV6-3, the J gene TRBJ2-7, with 10 bases that match TRBD2. This CDR3 has 17 amino acids. V was clipped by 5 bases and J by 1 base; unmatched bases: 11. CDR1 and CDR2 from the germline V gene are MNHEY and SVGEGT. CDR3 in DNA: TGTGCCAGCAGTCACGAACGACTAGCGGGTACATCCTACGAGCAGTACTTC. It encodes CASSHERLAGTSYEQYF.